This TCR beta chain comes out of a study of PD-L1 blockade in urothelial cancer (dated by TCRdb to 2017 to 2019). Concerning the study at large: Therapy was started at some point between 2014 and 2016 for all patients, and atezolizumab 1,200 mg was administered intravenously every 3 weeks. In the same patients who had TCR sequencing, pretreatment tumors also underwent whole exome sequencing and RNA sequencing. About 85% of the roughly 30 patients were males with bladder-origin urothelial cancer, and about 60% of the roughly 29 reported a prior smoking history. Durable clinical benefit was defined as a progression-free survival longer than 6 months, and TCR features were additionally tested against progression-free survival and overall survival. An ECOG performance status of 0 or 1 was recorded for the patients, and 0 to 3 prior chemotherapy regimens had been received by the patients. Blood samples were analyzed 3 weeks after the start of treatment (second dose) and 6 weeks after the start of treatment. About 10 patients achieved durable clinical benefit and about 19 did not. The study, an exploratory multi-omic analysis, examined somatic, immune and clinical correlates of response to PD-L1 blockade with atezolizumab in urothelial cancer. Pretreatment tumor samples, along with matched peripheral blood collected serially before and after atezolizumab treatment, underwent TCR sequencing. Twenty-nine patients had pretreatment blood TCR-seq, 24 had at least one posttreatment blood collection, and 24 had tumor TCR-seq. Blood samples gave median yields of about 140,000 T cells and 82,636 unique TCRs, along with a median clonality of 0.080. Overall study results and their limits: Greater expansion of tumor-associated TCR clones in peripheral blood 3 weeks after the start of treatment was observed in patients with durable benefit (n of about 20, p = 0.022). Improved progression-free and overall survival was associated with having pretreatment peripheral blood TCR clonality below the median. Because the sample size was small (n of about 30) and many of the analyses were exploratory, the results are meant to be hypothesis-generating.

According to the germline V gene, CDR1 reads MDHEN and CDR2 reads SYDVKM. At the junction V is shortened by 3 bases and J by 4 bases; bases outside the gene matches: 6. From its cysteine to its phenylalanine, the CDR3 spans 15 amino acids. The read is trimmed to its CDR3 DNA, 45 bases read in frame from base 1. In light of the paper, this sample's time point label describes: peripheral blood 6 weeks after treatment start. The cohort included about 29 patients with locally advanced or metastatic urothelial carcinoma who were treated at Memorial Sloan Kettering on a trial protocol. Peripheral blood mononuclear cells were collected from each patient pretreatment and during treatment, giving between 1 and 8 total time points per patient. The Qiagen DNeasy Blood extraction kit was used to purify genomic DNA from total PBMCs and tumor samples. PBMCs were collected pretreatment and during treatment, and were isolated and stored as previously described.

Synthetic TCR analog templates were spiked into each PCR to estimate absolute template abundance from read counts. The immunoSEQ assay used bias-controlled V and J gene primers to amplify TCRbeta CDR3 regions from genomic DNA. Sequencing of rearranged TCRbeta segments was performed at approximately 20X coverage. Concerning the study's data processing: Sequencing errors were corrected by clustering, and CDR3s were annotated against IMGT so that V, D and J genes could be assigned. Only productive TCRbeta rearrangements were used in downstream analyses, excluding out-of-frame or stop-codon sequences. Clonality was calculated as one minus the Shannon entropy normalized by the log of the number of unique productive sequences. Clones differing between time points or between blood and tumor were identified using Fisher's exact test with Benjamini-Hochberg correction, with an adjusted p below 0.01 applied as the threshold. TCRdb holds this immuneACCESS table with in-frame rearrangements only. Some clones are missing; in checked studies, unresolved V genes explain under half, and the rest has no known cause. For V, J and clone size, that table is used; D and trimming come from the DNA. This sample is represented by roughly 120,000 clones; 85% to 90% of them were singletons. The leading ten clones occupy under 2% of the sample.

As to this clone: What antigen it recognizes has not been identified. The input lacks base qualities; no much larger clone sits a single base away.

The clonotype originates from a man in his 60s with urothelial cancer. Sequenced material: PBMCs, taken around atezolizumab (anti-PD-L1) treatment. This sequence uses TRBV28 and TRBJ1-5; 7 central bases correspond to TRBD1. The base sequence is TGTGCCAGCAGTTTCGGACAGGCGGTGAATCAGCCCCAGCATTTT. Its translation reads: CASSFGQAVNQPQHF.